Reported below is one TCR beta chain. In the study's own analysis: By means of reference gene primer amplification, nucleated cell counts were estimated. Clones were read by immunoSEQ multiplex PCR, and TCRdb kept only the in-frame ones, dropping some. V and J calls and clone size are as listed in that table; D and trimming were resolved from the DNA. The table lists 120,000 to 150,000 clones, around 88% of them singletons. Trimming removed 6 bases from V and 7 bases from J, with 10 bases in between. Germline V lookup: CDR1 MDHEN, CDR2 SYDVKM. The CDR3 sequence is 12 residues long. This record comes from a study of blood T cell repertoires in COVID-19. Background on the study: Sites in the United States, Italy and Spain provided acute and convalescent COVID-19 samples. T cells, B-cell-depleted T cells, or PBMCs supplied cDNA or gDNA.

This receptor was taken from a human donor in a cohort sampled during active COVID-19. Source material: peripheral blood. The V gene is TRBV28, the J gene TRBJ2-1; D gene ambiguous. CDR3 in amino acids: CASSPPYNEQFF. For the CDR3, the DNA is TGTGCCAGCAGCCCCCCTTATAATGAGCAGTTCTTC.